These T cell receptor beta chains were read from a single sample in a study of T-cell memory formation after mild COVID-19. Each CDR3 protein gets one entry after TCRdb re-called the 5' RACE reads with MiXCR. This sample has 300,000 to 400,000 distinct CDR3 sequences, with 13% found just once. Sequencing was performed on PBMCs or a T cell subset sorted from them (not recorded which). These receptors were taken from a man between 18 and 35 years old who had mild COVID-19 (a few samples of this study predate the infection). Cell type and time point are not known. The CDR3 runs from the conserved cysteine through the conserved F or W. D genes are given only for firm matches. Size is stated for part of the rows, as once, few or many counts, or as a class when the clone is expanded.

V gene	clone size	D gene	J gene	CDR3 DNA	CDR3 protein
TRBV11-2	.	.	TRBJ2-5	TGTGCCAGCAGCTTGGGGGATTTTCTCCCACGAGAGACCCAGTACTTC	CASSLGDFLPRETQYF
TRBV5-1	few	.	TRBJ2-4	TGCGCCAGCAGCTTAATCAGGGGAACCAAAAACATTCAGTACTTC	CASSLIRGTKNIQYF
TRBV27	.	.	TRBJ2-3	TGTGCCAGCAGTTTATTCTGGGGGGCCCCCCCGGGGGTTACAGATACGCAGTATTTT	CASSLFWGAPPGVTDTQYF
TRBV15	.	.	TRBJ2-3	TGTACCACCAGCAGAGGCGCCGGGGACACAGATACGCAGTATTTT	CTTSRGAGDTDTQYF
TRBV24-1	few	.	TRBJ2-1	TGTGCCACCAGTGATCCATCAGGGAGCAATGAGCAGTTCTTC	CATSDPSGSNEQFF
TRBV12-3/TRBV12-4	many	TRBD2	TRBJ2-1	TGTGCCAGCCTCTTTGCGGGGGTCGACAATGAGCAGTTCTTC	CASLFAGVDNEQFF
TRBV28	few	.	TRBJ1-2	TGTGCCAGCAGTCCAAGGGGAGGCTACACCTTC	CASSPRGGYTF
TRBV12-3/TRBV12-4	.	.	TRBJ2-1	TGTGCCAGCAGTCCTCGAAGTCACAATGAGCAGTTCTTC	CASSPRSHNEQFF
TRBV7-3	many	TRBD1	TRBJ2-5	TGTGCCAGCAGCCGGGACAGGGGTTCGGAGACCCAGTACTTC	CASSRDRGSETQYF
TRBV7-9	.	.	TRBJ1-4	TGTGCCAGCAGCCCTCCGATGAGGGAAAAACTGTTTTTT	CASSPPMREKLFF
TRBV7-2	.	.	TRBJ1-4	TGTGCCAGCAGCTCGGGGACAAGGGAAAAACTGTTTTTT	CASSSGTREKLFF
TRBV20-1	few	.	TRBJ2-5	TGCAGTGCTAGAGAGGCACGGGGAAGCCAAGAGACCCAGTACTTC	CSAREARGSQETQYF
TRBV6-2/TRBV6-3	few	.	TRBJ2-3	TGTGCCAGCAGCTACTTCAAGGAGAATAGAGATACGCAGTATTTT	CASSYFKENRDTQYF
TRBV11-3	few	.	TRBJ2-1	TGTGCCAGCAGCCCAGCCCGGGGCAATGAGCAGTTCTTC	CASSPARGNEQFF
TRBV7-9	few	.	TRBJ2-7	TGTGCCAGCAGCTTATTCGGTGGCCGATCCTACGAGCAGTACTTC	CASSLFGGRSYEQYF
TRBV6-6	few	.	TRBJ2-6	TGTGCCAGCAGCATAGGACATAGGAACTCTGGGGCCAACGTCCTGACTTTC	CASSIGHRNSGANVLTF
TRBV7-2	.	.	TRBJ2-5	TGTGCCAGCAGTTCACGACTGAAACAAGAGACCCAGTACTTC	CASSSRLKQETQYF
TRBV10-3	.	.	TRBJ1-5	TGTGCCATCAGTGAGTCGGGAGGGGTTCAGCCCCAGCATTTT	CAISESGGVQPQHF
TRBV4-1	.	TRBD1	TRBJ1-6	TGCGCCAGCAGCCCGGGACAGACATATAATTCACCCCTCCACTTT	CASSPGQTYNSPLHF
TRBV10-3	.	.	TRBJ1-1	TGTGCCATCAGGAGCAGCGGGAACACTGAAGCTTTCTTT	CAIRSSGNTEAFF